This passage covers 21 T cell receptor beta chains from one sample sequenced in a study of T cells in Graves' hyperthyroidism and ophthalmopathy (dated by TCRdb to the late 2010s). The library was obtained by multiplex PCR. Data came from an Illumina HiSeq 2000. Amplification of TCR beta CDR3 regions was carried out from RNA transcripts. A first-round RT-PCR of the TCR CDR3 used the HTBI primer set with the Qiagen OneStep RT-PCR kit. In-frame beta chains were kept once TCRdb had trimmed the public reads at Q25 with fastp and called clones with MiXCR. Records with the same CDR3 protein are collapsed into one entry carrying the most frequent genes and DNA. The sample table contains a few hundred thousand distinct CDR3 sequences; only one count was recorded for around 17% of them. Roughly 55% of the sample goes to the ten largest clones. The sample comprised blood. The origin of the receptors is a woman in her 50s with Graves' hyperthyroidism.

This clonotype has a handful of counts. This may stem from a read error, because a much larger clone lies one nucleotide away. This CDR3 fails to terminate in the conserved phenylalanine or tryptophan, so it likely reflects a read error. V usage is TRBV20-1 and J usage is TRBJ1-1, with 11 bases that match TRBD1. The CDR3 length is 20 residues. CDR1 and CDR2 (germline): DFQATT, SNEGSKA (reference sequence). The ends lost 3 bases at V and 3 bases at J; junction bases unmatched: 21. Written as DNA, the CDR3 is TGCAGTGCTAGTTCTGGACTAGCCCCCGCTGGGACAGGGGGGTACACTGAAGCTTTCCTT. Residues: CSASSGLAPAGTGGYTEAFL.

This clonotype has only a few counts. The chain joins TRBV18 to TRBJ1-1; TRBD1 is a possible D gene (6 bases). The CDR3 is 15 amino acids. The V gene lost 3 bases and the J gene lost 3 bases, with 14 bases spanning the gap. Germline loops: CDR1 KGHSH, CDR2 LQKENI. In DNA, the CDR3 is TGTGCCAGCTCACCCCCTACAGGGAGAGACACTGAAGCTTTCTTT. Translation: CASSPPTGRDTEAFF.

This clonotype was seen many times. The rearrangement links TRBV12-3 or TRBV12-4 to TRBJ2-5; 14 bases match TRBD2. The CDR3 is 18 amino acids. Trimming removed 5 bases from V and 5 bases from J; junction bases left unmatched: 13. This CDR3 reads CASSHGTSGSPLRETQYF. CDR3 bases: TGTGCCAGCAGTCATGGGACTAGCGGGAGTCCTCTCCGGGAGACCCAGTACTTC.

This clonotype has a handful of counts. The rearrangement links TRBV11-3 to TRBJ1-4; weak D call: TRBD1 (6 bases). The V gene's germline CDR1 is SGHNT and CDR2 YENEEA. Deletions cut 1 base from V and 8 bases from J, with 14 bases between. CDR3 length equals 15 residues. CDR3 protein: CASSLGGGRKEKLFF. As DNA, the CDR3 is TGTGCCAGCAGCTTAGGAGGGGGAAGAAAGGAAAAACTGTTTTTT.

This chain links TRBV2 with TRBJ2-1, with TRBD2 identical over 8 bases. CDR1 and CDR2 from the germline V gene are SNHLY and FYNNEI. This CDR3 spans 16 amino acids. Trimming took 6 bases from V and 0 from J; bases not matched to a gene: 7. The CDR3 sequence: CASREKGTSSYNEQFF. DNA for the CDR3: TGTGCCAGCAGAGAAAAAGGGACTAGCTCCTACAATGAGCAGTTCTTC.

This clonotype was seen a few times. CDR3: CASNYQYPLAGVDNEQFF. The DNA for the CDR3 is TGTGCCAGCAATTACCAGTACCCCCTAGCGGGAGTGGACAATGAGCAGTTCTTC. The J gene is TRBJ2-1, the V gene TRBV27; 10 bases line up with TRBD2. The trim removed 7 bases at V and 5 bases at J, leaving 17 bases unmatched. The CDR3 length is 18 residues. Germline V gives CDR1 MNHEY, CDR2 SMNVEV (reference sequence).

This clonotype was recorded at least ten times. This chain uses TRBV7-9 with TRBJ2-4; D is perhaps TRBD1 or TRBD2 (5 bases each). The germline V gene encodes CDR1 SEHNR and CDR2 FQNEAQ (reference sequence). Deletions cut 7 bases from V and 8 bases from J, with 21 bases between. The CDR3 is 15 residues long. CDR3 sequence reads: CASNPGDLGVDIQYF. CDR3 nucleotide sequence: TGTGCCAGCAACCCAGGAGATCTGGGGGTGGACATTCAGTACTTC.

This clonotype was seen ten or more times. The chain has TRBV12-3 or TRBV12-4 and TRBJ1-1; the D is unclear. The CDR3 totals 12 residues. The V and J ends lost 5 bases and 5 bases respectively, with 9 bases between them. The CDR3 DNA sequence: TGTGCCAGCAGTCCAGGAGGGACTGAAGCTTTCTTT. Its translation is CASSPGGTEAFF.

This clonotype showed up many times. The chain joins TRBV7-9 to TRBJ2-7; D perhaps matches TRBD1 (6 bases). Deletions cut 5 bases from V and 3 bases from J, with 14 bases between. CDR1 and CDR2 from the germline V gene are SEHNR and FQNEAQ (reference sequence). The CDR3 extends over 14 amino acids. The chain's CDR3 is CASSTRTASYEQYF. DNA of the CDR3: TGTGCCAGCAGCACCAGGACAGCCAGCTACGAGCAGTACTTC.

This clonotype was recorded at least ten times. J is TRBJ1-2 and V is TRBV12-5; TRBD1 agrees at 12 bases. CDR3 size: 15 residues. The trim removed 5 bases at V and 7 bases at J, leaving 8 bases unmatched. Germline CDR1 LGHNT, CDR2 FRNRAP. CDR3 residues: CASGIGTGGASGYTF. CDR3 bases: TGTGCTAGTGGTATAGGGACAGGGGGCGCTTCTGGCTACACCTTC.

The chain uses TRBV2 and TRBJ1-2; a weak D match, TRBD1 (6 bases). This CDR3 region has 13 residues. Trimming cost V 4 bases and J 8 bases, with 14 bases left between them. The germline V gene has CDR1 SNHLY and CDR2 FYNNEI. The CDR3 is CASSVDQGNGYTF. CDR3 sequence (DNA): TGTGCCAGCAGTGTGGATCAGGGGAACGGCTACACCTTC.

This clonotype showed up many times. The V call is TRBV28, the J call TRBJ1-3, with TRBD1 matching over 9 bases. This CDR3 spans 14 amino acids. In germline, CDR1 is MDHEN, CDR2 SYDVKM. V was pared by 6 bases and J by 3 bases, with 3 bases of the junction left unmatched. This chain's CDR3 is CASRQGAYGNTIYF. The CDR3 DNA reads TGTGCCAGCAGACAGGGGGCATATGGAAACACCATATATTTT.

The chain is built from TRBV9 and TRBJ1-3; D gene unclear. The CDR3 runs to 15 residues. V lost 0 bases to trimming and J lost 0 bases, with 7 bases between them. Germline lookup yields CDR1 SGDLS and CDR2 YYNGEE. The CDR3 loop reads CASSVDVISGNTIYF. CDR3 coding DNA: TGTGCCAGCAGCGTAGATGTAATCTCTGGAAACACCATATATTTT.

This chain connects TRBV11-1 to TRBJ2-6; possibly TRBD1 for D (5 bases). CDR3 length equals 15 residues. V was pared by 7 bases and J by 0 bases, with 10 bases between. Germline loops: CDR1 SGHAT, CDR2 FQDESV (reference sequence). The CDR3 loop reads CASNERGSGANVLTF. In nucleotides, the CDR3 is TGTGCCAGCAACGAAAGGGGCTCTGGGGCCAACGTCCTGACTTTC.

V usage is TRBV5-1 and J usage is TRBJ2-5; D ambiguous. V shed 0 bases and J shed 3 bases, with 9 bases lying between them. Germline V gene sequence: CDR1 SGHRS, CDR2 YFSETQ. This CDR3 is 14 amino acids long. The DNA for the CDR3 is TGCGCCAGCAGCTTGGATGGAGCCAAAGAGACCCAGTACTTC. Encoded protein: CASSLDGAKETQYF.

This clonotype was seen ten or more times. J is TRBJ1-1 and V is TRBV18; TRBD1 matches 9 bases. With 3 bases clipped from V and 0 bases from J, the junction kept 8 bases outside the gene matches. The CDR3 spans 17 residues. Germline lookup yields CDR1 KGHSH and CDR2 LQKENI. CDR3 amino acids: CASSPGQGRLMNTEAFF. As DNA, the CDR3 is TGTGCCAGCTCACCGGGACAGGGTCGTCTTATGAACACTGAAGCTTTCTTT.

This clonotype was seen many times. The rearrangement joins TRBV27 to TRBJ2-3; D not resolved. Germline lookup yields CDR1 MNHEY and CDR2 SMNVEV (reference sequence). Trimming shortened V by 0 bases and J by 9 bases, and 10 bases separated the two germline ends. The length of the CDR3 is 13 residues. CDR3 sequence (DNA): TGTGCCAGCAGTTTATCGAGAAGCGAAACGCAGTATTTT. Protein product: CASSLSRSETQYF.

This clonotype was seen once. The chain couples TRBV2 to TRBJ1-1; D might be TRBD1 (6 bases). Deletions cut 6 bases from V and 4 bases from J, with 15 bases between. The CDR3 is made up of 14 amino acids. CDR1 SNHLY and CDR2 FYNNEI come from the germline V gene. Written as DNA, the CDR3 is TGTGCCAGCAGCGCCCAACAGGGACCCACTGAAGCTTTCTTT. This gives the protein CASSAQQGPTEAFF.

This clonotype has ten or more counts. The chain recombines TRBV7-2 with TRBJ2-1; 10 nucleotides agree with TRBD2. In germline, CDR1 is SGHTA, CDR2 FQGNSA. This CDR3 contains 15 residues. Trimming took 5 bases from V and 7 from J; bases not matched to a gene: 8. The CDR3 DNA sequence: TGTGCCAGCAGCAAAACTAGCGGGAATTTAAATGAGCAGTTCTTC. Its translation: CASSKTSGNLNEQFF.

This clonotype showed up many times. The chain uses TRBV28 and TRBJ2-1; 10 positions match TRBD2. V lost 6 bases, J lost 9 bases, and 5 bases stayed unmatched. The CDR3 runs to 13 residues. The germline gives CDR1 MDHEN, CDR2 SYDVKM. The CDR3 region has the DNA TGTGCCAGCAGATCTAGCGGGAGAGGTGAGCAGTTCTTC. It specifies CASRSSGRGEQFF.

This clonotype was seen at least ten times. This chain joins TRBV12-3 or TRBV12-4 and TRBJ1-1, with D unresolved. The V and J ends lost 6 bases and 5 bases respectively, with 13 bases between them. CDR3 length equals 13 residues. The CDR3 coding sequence is TGTGCCAGCAGCCTAGAGGGAGTGACTGAAGCTTTCTTT. Protein sequence: CASSLEGVTEAFF.